The rows below give T cell receptor beta chains drawn from one sample of a study of blood T cell repertoires in COVID-19. Measured with immunoSEQ multiplex PCR; TCRdb has only the in-frame clones, and not every one. The sample carries about 190,000 clones, roughly four fifths recorded once. The sequencing input was peripheral blood. The source is a woman aged 70-85 years with active or convalescent COVID-19. CDR3s include the opening cysteine and the closing phenylalanine or tryptophan. A D gene is named only where the DNA matches it firmly. Rows give clone size only sometimes, using once, few, many, or a class for an expanded clone.

CDR3 DNA	CDR3 protein	D gene	V gene	J gene	clone size
TGTGCCAGCAGTTACTCGGGTACCACGGGAGGCTACACCTTC	CASSYSGTTGGYTF	-	TRBV6-5	TRBJ1-2	-
TGTGCCATCAGTAGGGACAGCTGGGTTGGCTACACCTTC	CAISRDSWVGYTF	TRBD1	TRBV10-3	TRBJ1-2	-
TGTGCCAGCAGCACCACTAGCGGATCGACCCAAGAGACCCAGTACTTC	CASSTTSGSTQETQYF	TRBD2	TRBV5-4	TRBJ2-5	-
TGTGCCAGCATATCGGTGTTTAACTATGGCTACACCTTC	CASISVFNYGYTF	-	TRBV7-9	TRBJ1-2	few
TGTGCCTGGAGGGGCTCCCTCGATGCAGATACGCAGTATTTT	CAWRGSLDADTQYF	-	TRBV30	TRBJ2-3	-
TGTGCCAGCAGCAGCCAAGCGGGGGATTCCTACAATCAGCCCCAGCATTTT	CASSSQAGDSYNQPQHF	-	TRBV9	TRBJ1-5	-
TGTGCCAGCAGCCCCCTGGGGTTGCCACAGGGCGCTTTCTTT	CASSPLGLPQGAFF	-	TRBV7-9	TRBJ1-1	-
TGTGCCAGCAGCCGGGACAGGGGACACAATGAGCAGTTCTTC	CASSRDRGHNEQFF	TRBD1	TRBV7-9	TRBJ2-1	-
TGTGCCAGCTCACCGACACTAGTAGGTGAGCAGTTCTTC	CASSPTLVGEQFF	-	TRBV18	TRBJ2-1	-
TGCAGCGTTGATTTTATCGAGACCCAGTACTTC	CSVDFIETQYF	-	TRBV29-1	TRBJ2-5	-
TGTCGTATCGAGACTGAAGCTTTCTTT	CRIETEAFF	-	TRBV19	TRBJ1-1	many
TGTGCCAGCAGTCGAACAGGGTTCACTGATAATTCACCCCTCCACTTT	CASSRTGFTDNSPLHF	-	TRBV3-1/TRBV3-2	TRBJ1-6	-
TGTGCCAGCAGTCCAAGGAAAGGACTAGCGGGAGGCACCGGGGAGCTGTTTTTT	CASSPRKGLAGGTGELFF	TRBD2	TRBV28	TRBJ2-2	few
TGTGCCAGCAGCGGTCTAGGGACTAGTACAGATACGCAGTATTTT	CASSGLGTSTDTQYF	TRBD2	TRBV27	TRBJ2-3	-
TGTGCCAGCAGTGAACAACAGTACCAAGAGACCCAGTACTTC	CASSEQQYQETQYF	-	TRBV2	TRBJ2-5	-
TGCGCCAGCAGTCAATCTCAACAGGCGCACAATCAGCCCCAGCATTTT	CASSQSQQAHNQPQHF	-	TRBV23-1	TRBJ1-5	-
TGTGCCAGCAGCCCAATAGCGGGAAGGGGGAATGAGCAGTTCTTC	CASSPIAGRGNEQFF	TRBD2	TRBV7-9	TRBJ2-1	-
TGCGCCAGCAGCCCAGGTCCAGGGGGGCCAGAGACCCAGTACTTC	CASSPGPGGPETQYF	-	TRBV5-1	TRBJ2-5	-
TGTGCCAGCAGCACTAGCGGGAGTAGGGAGTTCTTC	CASSTSGSREFF	TRBD2	TRBV2	TRBJ2-1	-
TGTGCCAGCAGCCCGCTCGTGGGCGGAGGGCCAGATACGCAGTATTTT	CASSPLVGGGPDTQYF	-	TRBV7-2	TRBJ2-3	-
TGTGCCAGCAGGACTAGCGGGAGGCAACACGAGCAGTACTTC	CASRTSGRQHEQYF	TRBD2	TRBV6-5	TRBJ2-7	-
TGTGCCAGCAGTTATGACAGGGTTAGCAATGAGCAGTTCTTC	CASSYDRVSNEQFF	TRBD1	TRBV6-5	TRBJ2-1	-
TGTGCCAGCAGTGAAGCGGTGGCAAACAGGAGATTCTCTGGGGCCAACGTCCTGACTTTC	CASSEAVANRRFSGANVLTF	-	TRBV6-1	TRBJ2-6	-
TGTGCCATGGGGACAGGCTATGAGCAGTTCTTC	CAMGTGYEQFF	TRBD1	TRBV2	TRBJ2-1	many
TGTGCCAGCAGCCAAGAGGGGAGACACGCGAACACTGAAGCTTTCTTT	CASSQEGRHANTEAFF	-	TRBV14	TRBJ1-1	many
TGTGCCAGCAGCTTGGTACGGGGGAACACTGAAGCTTTCTTT	CASSLVRGNTEAFF	-	TRBV5-4	TRBJ1-1	-
TGTGCCACCAGTGATTTGGAGGGAGTAGAAGCTAATGAAAAACTGTTTTTT	CATSDLEGVEANEKLFF	-	TRBV24-1	TRBJ1-4	-
TGTGCCAGCAGCGGGAGGGGAAGGGGTGAGCAGTTCTTC	CASSGRGRGEQFF	TRBD2	TRBV27	TRBJ2-1	-
TGTGCCAGTAGTGGCCAGGGGCCGTACACTGAAGCTTTCTTT	CASSGQGPYTEAFF	-	TRBV19	TRBJ1-1	-
TGTGCCTGGAACGGGAGGCGGGATACGCAGTATTTT	CAWNGRRDTQYF	TRBD2	TRBV30	TRBJ2-3	once
TGCAGCGTTCAAACTAGCGCGAACTACAATGAGCAGTTCTTC	CSVQTSANYNEQFF	TRBD2	TRBV29-1	TRBJ2-1	-
TGTGCCAGCAGCCCGGGTGGAGGACAGGGGAAAGAGACCCAGTACTTC	CASSPGGGQGKETQYF	TRBD1	TRBV5-6	TRBJ2-5	-
TGTGCCAGTAGTATAAGAGGCGGGGAGCTGTTTTTT	CASSIRGGELFF	-	TRBV19	TRBJ2-2	once
TGTGCCAGCAGCCAATTCCCTGCGACTAGCGGGAGGTTCGCGAACACCGGGGAGCTGTTTTTT	CASSQFPATSGRFANTGELFF	TRBD2	TRBV3-1/TRBV3-2	TRBJ2-2	-
TGTGCCAGCAGTGGGACAGGGGTTTCCTACGAGCAGTACTTC	CASSGTGVSYEQYF	TRBD1	TRBV2	TRBJ2-7	-
TGTGCCAGTACCTCTCGGCCAGGATTCTATGGCTACACCTTC	CASTSRPGFYGYTF	-	TRBV19	TRBJ1-2	-
TGTGCCTCTACAGGACAGGGTATTCAGCCCCAGCATTTT	CASTGQGIQPQHF	TRBD1	TRBV2	TRBJ1-5	-
TGTGCCAGCAGCCTACGGCTAGCGGGAATAACCGAGCAGTACTTC	CASSLRLAGITEQYF	TRBD2	TRBV7-2	TRBJ2-7	-
TGCGCCAGCAGCCCAGGGACAGGGGGCATCGGGGAGCTGTTTTTT	CASSPGTGGIGELFF	TRBD1	TRBV5-1	TRBJ2-2	-
TGCGCCAGCGGCGACAATCTAGCGGGAGGATACAATGAGCAGTTCTTC	CASGDNLAGGYNEQFF	TRBD2	TRBV5-1	TRBJ2-1	-
TGTGCCAGCAGCCCCAGGGACAGGGGCGAGCAGTACTTC	CASSPRDRGEQYF	TRBD1	TRBV9	TRBJ2-7	-
TGTGCCAGCAGCTTAGGGGACAGGGTATCTCACCTCCACTTT	CASSLGDRVSHLHF	TRBD1	TRBV7-9	TRBJ1-6	-
TGCGCCAGCAGCTTGGGAGCAGGGTCCGGGGAGCTGTTTTTT	CASSLGAGSGELFF	-	TRBV5-1	TRBJ2-2	-
TGCGCCAGCAGCCAAGATGTAGCTTTTCCCTACAATGAGCAGTTCTTC	CASSQDVAFPYNEQFF	-	TRBV4-1	TRBJ2-1	few